This TCR beta chain stems from a study of OX40 agonist ivuxolimab in advanced cancers. TCRdb's table, derived via immunoSEQ multiplex PCR, lists solely in-frame clones and lacks some. The data hold 130,000 or so clones, with 90% observed a single time. The CDR3 sequence is 11 residues long. Germline-derived CDR1 and CDR2 are SQVTM and ANQGSEA. The V end lost 3 bases, the J end lost 5 bases, and 7 bases lay between the germline ends. The V gene is TRBV29-1, the J gene TRBJ1-1; no clear D gene. Material: CD4+ or CD8+ T cells sorted from blood, obtained in a trial of the OX40 agonist ivuxolimab. The sequence was obtained from an adult with an advanced solid tumor such as melanoma, head and neck, liver or kidney cancer. Written as DNA, the CDR3 is TGCAGCGTTGAGGACGGAACTGAAGCTTTCTTT. It yields the protein CSVEDGTEAFF.